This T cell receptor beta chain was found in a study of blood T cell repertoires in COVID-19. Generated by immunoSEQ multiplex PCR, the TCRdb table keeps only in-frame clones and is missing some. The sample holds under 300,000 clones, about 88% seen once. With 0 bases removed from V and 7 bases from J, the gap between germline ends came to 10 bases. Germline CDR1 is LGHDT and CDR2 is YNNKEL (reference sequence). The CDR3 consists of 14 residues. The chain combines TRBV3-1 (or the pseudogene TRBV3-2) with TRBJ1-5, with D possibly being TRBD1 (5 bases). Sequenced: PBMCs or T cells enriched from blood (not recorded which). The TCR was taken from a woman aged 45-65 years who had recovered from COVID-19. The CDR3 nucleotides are TGTGCCAGCAGCCAAGACGTGTCAGGGCAGCCCCAGCATTTT. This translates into CASSQDVSGQPQHF.